This TCR beta chain derives from a study of response to subunit inactivated influenza vaccine. At least ten counts were recorded for this clonotype. No antigen is known for it. V shed 0 bases and J shed 1 base, with 9 bases lying between them. The germline CDR1 and CDR2 sequences are SQVTM and ANQGSEA. The CDR3 loop spans 14 amino acids. One entry per CDR3 protein results from TCRdb running MiXCR on the RT-PCR reads. This table has almost 250,000 distinct CDR3 sequences, more than 9% appearing once. Overall study findings and caveats: New T cells are recruited in small numbers by each seasonal influenza vaccination, according to the authors' suggestion.

The J gene is TRBJ1-1, the V gene TRBV29-1; D uncertain. The sequence was collected from a man over 45 who received an inactivated influenza vaccine. The starting material was non-naive T cells sorted from PBMCs, obtained less than 15 days before vaccination. This CDR3 is CSVEDRLGNTEAFF. In DNA, the CDR3 is TGCAGCGTTGAAGATCGGCTGGGGAACACTGAAGCTTTCTTT.